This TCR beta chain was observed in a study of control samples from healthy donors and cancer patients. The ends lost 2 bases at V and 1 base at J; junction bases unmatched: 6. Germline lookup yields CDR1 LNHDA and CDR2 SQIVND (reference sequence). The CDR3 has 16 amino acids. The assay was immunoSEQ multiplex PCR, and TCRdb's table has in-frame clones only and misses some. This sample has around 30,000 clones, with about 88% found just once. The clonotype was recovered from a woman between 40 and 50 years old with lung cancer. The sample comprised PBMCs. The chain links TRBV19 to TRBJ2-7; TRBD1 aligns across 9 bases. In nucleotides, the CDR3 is TGTGCCAGTAGTATACGGGCCGGGACAGGGTCCTACGAGCAGTACTTC. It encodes CASSIRAGTGSYEQYF.